These 29 T cell receptor beta chains came from one sample sequenced in a study of response to subunit inactivated influenza vaccine. Each CDR3 protein is one row after TCRdb ran MiXCR on the RT-PCR reads. The table shows over 450,000 distinct CDR3 sequences, with over 10% occurring only once. The material sequenced was PBMCs from blood, taken about 40 days after vaccination. The source of these receptors is a man in his fifties who received an inactivated influenza vaccine.

The chain carries TRBV20-1 and TRBJ1-1; D is unclear. The CDR3 covers 14 residues. Germline lookup yields CDR1 DFQATT and CDR2 SNEGSKA (reference sequence). With 2 bases removed from V and 3 bases from J, the gap between germline ends came to 13 bases. CDR3 DNA: TGCAGTGCTAGACCCGGGCCTCAGGACACTGAAGCTTTCTTT. Its translation is CSARPGPQDTEAFF.

This clonotype was recorded at least ten times. The chain recombines TRBV12-3 or TRBV12-4 with TRBJ1-2, with 10 bases matching TRBD1. The V gene end was trimmed by 6 bases and the J gene end by 6 bases; junction bases not matched to a gene: 4. The CDR3 runs to 13 residues. For the CDR3, the DNA is TGTGCCAGCAGCCACGGGACAGGGGATGGCTACACCTTC. It encodes CASSHGTGDGYTF.

This clonotype was picked up many times. CDR3 coding DNA: TGCGCCAGCACCCCTTACGGGACACTGAACACCGGGGAGCTGTTTTTT. It codes for CASTPYGTLNTGELFF. V is TRBV5-1 and J is TRBJ2-2, with a possible D match to TRBD1 (6 bases). This CDR3 region has 16 residues. The germline V gene has CDR1 SGHRS and CDR2 YFSETQ. V gave up 6 bases and J gave up 1 base, with 16 bases separating them.

This clonotype was observed many times. The chain links TRBV7-6 to TRBJ2-7; D possibly corresponds to TRBD2 (6 bases). The CDR3 has 15 residues. CDR1 is SGHVS, CDR2 FNYEAQ, per germline. V lost 5 bases and J lost 2, with 16 bases in between. The CDR3 reads CASSPRDSGTYEQYF. As DNA, the CDR3 is TGTGCCAGCAGCCCCAGAGATAGCGGTACCTACGAGCAGTACTTC.

This clonotype was seen ten or more times. The chain recombines TRBV20-1 with TRBJ2-7; 16 bases fit TRBD2. Germline V lookup: CDR1 DFQATT, CDR2 SNEGSKA (reference sequence). J gave up 4 bases and V 3 bases, and 15 bases lay outside the gene matches. The CDR3 has 19 amino acids. The DNA for the CDR3 is TGCAGTGCTAGTGAAGTCGGGGGACTAGCGGGAGGGCCAATGTACGAGCAGTACTTC. The encoded protein is CSASEVGGLAGGPMYEQYF.

As concerns this clonotype: Given a much more abundant clone one base away, this may be a read error. V usage is TRBV20-1 and J usage is TRBJ2-1; the match to TRBD2 covers 15 bases. Germline CDR1 is DFQATT and CDR2 is SNEGSKA (reference sequence). This CDR3 spans 17 amino acids. The CDR3 loop reads CSATGTSGRLTYNDQFF. In nucleotides, the CDR3 is TGCAGTGCGACCGGGACTAGCGGGAGGCTTACCTACAATGACCAGTTCTTC.

The table lists this clonotype with a few counts. The V and J genes are TRBV12-3 or TRBV12-4 and TRBJ2-5; 10 bases agree with TRBD2. The CDR3 has 16 residues. After removal of 6 bases from V and 4 bases from J, the junction contained 11 bases not matched to a gene. CDR3 region: CASSSLGSGRLETQYF. CDR3 DNA sequence: TGTGCCAGCAGCTCCCTTGGTAGCGGGAGGCTAGAGACCCAGTACTTC.

This clonotype was counted at least ten times. The chain is built from TRBV12-3 or TRBV12-4 and TRBJ1-1, with D possibly being TRBD1 (6 bases). The CDR3 consists of 13 residues. The ends were cut back, 6 bases at V and 2 bases at J, with 10 bases in the middle. CDR3 protein: CASSVQGNTEAFF. CDR3 nucleotide sequence: TGTGCCAGCAGCGTACAGGGAAACACTGAAGCTTTCTTT.

This clonotype was counted only a few times. The chain carries TRBV7-2 and TRBJ1-1; D not resolved. The V end lost 1 base, the J end lost 11 bases, and 11 bases lay between the germline ends. The length of the CDR3 is 12 residues. Germline V gene lookup returns CDR1 SGHTA and CDR2 FQGNSA. The CDR3 loop reads CASSLGGLDAFF. DNA for the CDR3: TGTGCCAGCAGCTTAGGGGGTCTAGACGCTTTCTTT. Together with reference TRBV7-2 and TRBJ1-1, the CDR3 gives the full variable domain: GAGVSQSPSNKVTEKGKDVELRCDPISGHTALYWYRQSLGQGLEFLIYFQGNSAPDKSGLPSDRFSAERTGGSVSTLTIQRTQQEDSAVYLCASSLGGLDAFFGQGTRLTVV.

This clonotype was found a few times. This CDR3 reads CASSYSPGAVLGSNQPQHF. CDR3 in DNA: TGTGCCAGCAGTTACTCGCCAGGGGCCGTTTTAGGAAGCAATCAGCCCCAGCATTTT. This rearrangement joins TRBV6-2 or TRBV6-3 to TRBJ1-5; TRBD1 might be the D (6 bases). The ends were cut back, 0 bases at V and 1 base at J, with 19 bases in the middle. Germline V gene lookup returns CDR1 MNHEY and CDR2 SVGEGT. The CDR3 consists of 19 residues.

This clonotype appeared a few times. The V gene is TRBV2, the J gene TRBJ2-1; D tentatively fits TRBD1 or TRBD2 (5 bases each). The CDR3 runs 16 residues. Germline-derived CDR1 and CDR2 are SNHLY and FYNNEI. V dropped 5 bases and J dropped 5 bases, with 19 bases sitting between them. CDR3 loop: CASSTRDGYLDNEQFF. The CDR3 region has the DNA TGTGCCAGCAGTACCCGGGACGGATATCTTGACAATGAGCAGTTCTTC.

This clonotype turned up a few times. This chain uses TRBV20-1 with TRBJ2-2, with D unresolved. This CDR3 is built from 13 residues. V was clipped by 0 bases and J by 7 bases, with 9 bases between them. Looked up from germline, CDR1 is DFQATT and CDR2 is SNEGSKA (reference sequence). CDR3 nucleotide sequence: TGCAGTGCTAGAGATTTAGGGCACGGGGAGCTGTTTTTT. It translates to CSARDLGHGELFF.

In this sample, this clonotype turned up many times. This chain uses TRBV6-5 with TRBJ1-5; D is undetermined. Germline V gene data show CDR1 as MNHEY and CDR2 as SVGAGI. The CDR3 runs 15 residues. The V and J ends lost 0 bases and 1 base respectively, with 7 bases between them. The CDR3 protein is CASSYSTRSNQPQHF. The CDR3 nucleotides are TGTGCCAGCAGTTACTCGACCAGGAGCAATCAGCCCCAGCATTTT.

This chain uses TRBV7-9 with TRBJ1-6; no reliable D call. Deletions cut 1 base from V and 0 bases from J, with 10 bases between. The CDR3 covers 17 residues. Germline V gives CDR1 SEHNR, CDR2 FQNEAQ (reference sequence). CDR3 bases: TGTGCCAGCAGCTTAGTCCAAGTGAGCTCCTATAATTCACCCCTCCACTTT. Translation gives CASSLVQVSSYNSPLHF.

The V gene is TRBV18, the J gene TRBJ2-7, with 13 nucleotides matching TRBD2. Germline V gene data show CDR1 as KGHSH and CDR2 as LQKENI. CDR3 length: 16 residues. V lost 1 base, J lost 3 bases, and 3 bases stayed unmatched. CDR3 amino acids: CASSPLGLAGNYEQYF. The CDR3 bases are TGTGCCAGCTCACCACTGGGACTAGCGGGGAACTACGAGCAGTACTTC.

This CDR3 reads CSARVFVRYNEQFF. Here the CDR3 DNA reads TGCAGTGCTAGGGTATTTGTTCGATACAATGAGCAGTTCTTC. The rearrangement joins TRBV20-1 to TRBJ2-1; D uncertain. CDR1 DFQATT and CDR2 SNEGSKA come from the germline V gene (reference sequence). V shed 3 bases and J shed 4 bases, with 13 bases lying between them. The CDR3 has 14 amino acids.

With regard to this clonotype: Relative to the germline gene, one junction end is altered; a read error may explain this. The chain joins TRBV20-1 to TRBJ2-3; possible D gene TRBD2, 6 bases. CDR3 size: 14 residues. Per germline, CDR1 DFQATT and CDR2 SNEGSKA (reference sequence). The CDR3 DNA reads TGCTGTGCTAGCGCGGGTGCTAGCACAGATACGCAGTATTTT. Translating it yields CCASAGASTDTQYF.

This chain joins TRBV18 and TRBJ2-2; 9 nucleotides match TRBD1. The V gene end was trimmed by 1 base and the J gene end by 0 bases; junction bases not matched to a gene: 9. Germline CDR1 KGHSH, CDR2 LQKENI. CDR3 size: 19 residues. The CDR3, as DNA: TGTGCCAGCTCACCACGGTGGGGACAGGGATACGCGAACACCGGGGAGCTGTTTTTT. It translates to CASSPRWGQGYANTGELFF. Together with reference TRBV18 and TRBJ2-2, the CDR3 gives the full variable domain: NAGVMQNPRHLVRRRGQEARLRCSPMKGHSHVYWYRQLPEEGLKFMVYLQKENIIDESGMPKERFSAEFPKEGPSILRIQQVVRGDSAAYFCASSPRWGQGYANTGELFFGEGSRLTVL.

A few counts support this clonotype. The chain joins TRBV4-1 to TRBJ2-2; TRBD1 matches 9 bases. The CDR3 is 16 amino acids. Germline loops: CDR1 MGHRA, CDR2 YSYEKL. The J segment lost 4 bases and the V segment lost 7 bases, leaving 10 bases of the junction unmatched. The CDR3 loop reads CASNPGDRVGTGELFF. In DNA form, the CDR3 reads TGCGCCAGCAACCCAGGGGACAGGGTCGGCACCGGGGAGCTGTTTTTT.

The CDR3 sequence: CSARRQAGTEAFF. CDR3 coding DNA: TGCAGTGCTAGAAGACAGGCCGGGACTGAAGCTTTCTTT. The V call is TRBV20-1, the J call TRBJ1-1; D is perhaps TRBD1 (6 bases). The V end lost 2 bases, the J end lost 5 bases, and 12 bases lay between the germline ends. The CDR3 is 13 residues long. Germline V gene data show CDR1 as DFQATT and CDR2 as SNEGSKA (reference sequence).

This clonotype was detected many times. The chain recombines TRBV20-1 with TRBJ1-6; a possible D gene is TRBD1 (5 bases). V was pared by 6 bases and J by 6 bases, with 18 bases between. Germline V lookup: CDR1 DFQATT, CDR2 SNEGSKA (reference sequence). The CDR3 length is 15 residues. Here the CDR3 DNA reads TGCAGTGCCAAACCACTGGGGGAGACTAATTCACCCCTCCACTTT. Its protein is CSAKPLGETNSPLHF.

This clonotype has more than one count but fewer than ten. V and J are TRBV12-3 or TRBV12-4 and TRBJ2-5; TRBD2 matches at 7 bases. The CDR3 is made up of 15 amino acids. J gave up 2 bases and V 1 base, and 4 bases lay outside the gene matches. The CDR3 sequence: CASSLVLADQETQYF. The CDR3 DNA sequence: TGTGCCAGCAGTTTAGTGCTAGCGGATCAAGAGACCCAGTACTTC.

This chain uses TRBV18 with TRBJ2-5; D tentatively reads TRBD1 or TRBD2 (6 bases each). CDR1 KGHSH and CDR2 LQKENI come from the germline V gene. The CDR3 loop spans 16 amino acids. The germline V and J ends were trimmed by 2 bases and 2 bases, with 15 bases remaining between them. This chain's CDR3 is CASSPEQGGGQETQYF. CDR3 DNA sequence: TGTGCCAGCTCACCAGAACAGGGAGGAGGGCAAGAGACCCAGTACTTC. Drawing the rest from reference TRBV18 and TRBJ2-5, the complete variable domain is NAGVMQNPRHLVRRRGQEARLRCSPMKGHSHVYWYRQLPEEGLKFMVYLQKENIIDESGMPKERFSAEFPKEGPSILRIQQVVRGDSAAYFCASSPEQGGGQETQYFGPGTRLLVL.

The V and J genes are TRBV7-9 and TRBJ2-1, with 9 nucleotides matching TRBD1. From germline, CDR1 is SEHNR and CDR2 FQNEAQ (reference sequence). The CDR3 loop spans 16 amino acids. V trimming: 11 bases; J trimming: 9 bases; junction bases outside the gene matches: 20. The CDR3: CAGPWGSAQGAIEQFF. DNA for the CDR3: TGTGCCGGCCCTTGGGGATCGGCACAGGGGGCGATTGAGCAGTTCTTC.

This clonotype turned up a few times. The chain employs TRBV5-1 and TRBJ2-7; a weak D match, TRBD2 (5 bases). Trimming removed 1 base at V and 2 bases at J, with 13 bases between. There are 15 residues in the CDR3. The germline CDR1 and CDR2 sequences are SGHRS and YFSETQ. The CDR3 coding sequence is TGCGCCAGCAGCTTGAAATCGACGGGGACCTACGAGCAGTACTTC. As protein: CASSLKSTGTYEQYF.

The V call is TRBV12-3 or TRBV12-4, the J call TRBJ2-3; TRBD2 aligns across 8 bases. V lost 3 bases, J lost 4 bases, and 9 bases stayed unmatched. The CDR3 runs 16 residues. CDR3 sequence (DNA): TGTGCCAGCAGTTTTGAAGGGACTAGGGCGTCAGATACGCAGTATTTT. It yields the protein CASSFEGTRASDTQYF.

V gene TRBV11-1 combines with J gene TRBJ2-1; D is undetermined. CDR3 length: 20 residues. Trimming took off 2 bases at V and 1 base at J, with 24 bases between the two ends. The V gene's germline CDR1 is SGHAT and CDR2 FQDESV (reference sequence). In DNA form, the CDR3 reads TGTGCCAGCAGCTTATTCCCCCCTGTGACGAGATCAGGATCCTACAATGAGCAGTTCTTC. Its translation is CASSLFPPVTRSGSYNEQFF.

This chain links TRBV10-3 with TRBJ2-6; D tentatively fits TRBD1 or TRBD2 (5 bases each). The germline V gene encodes CDR1 ENHRY and CDR2 SYGVKD. This CDR3 comprises 15 residues. V was trimmed by 4 bases and J by 0 bases, leaving 7 bases between them. DNA of the CDR3: TGTGCCATCAGTGGGGACCTCTCTGGGGCCAACGTCCTGACTTTC. It yields the protein CAISGDLSGANVLTF.

V usage is TRBV29-1 and J usage is TRBJ2-1, with a possible D match to TRBD2 (5 bases). This CDR3 is 14 amino acids long. The V gene's germline CDR1 is SQVTM and CDR2 ANQGSEA. With 6 bases removed from V and 15 bases from J, the gap between germline ends came to 27 bases. The CDR3, as DNA: TGCAGCGTCATTAAGGACTGGGGTCATCTTGAGGGGTTCTTC. This encodes CSVIKDWGHLEGFF.